These 16 T cell receptor beta chains were sequenced from one sample in a study of cytomegalovirus exposure and HLA in healthy donors (dated by TCRdb to 2016 to 2017). Preparation of the library involved the immunoSEQ multiplex PCR assay. For the multiplex PCR, a mixture combining 60 forward primers for TCR Vbeta segments and 13 reverse primers for TCR Jbeta segments was used. The immuneACCESS repertoire file appears here via TCRdb, limited to in-frame rearrangements. These files lack a portion of the clones; in checked studies, under half of the deficit traces to unresolved V genes, and the cause of the others is not known. This sample has 130,000 or so clones in its table, and about 8.5% of those were observed once. 5.5% of the sample comes from the top ten. Sequencing input: PBMCs. The receptors here all came from a man aged 40-50 years in good health and CMV-seronegative.

This clone was seen only a few times. This chain uses TRBV2 with TRBJ2-3; 7 bases agree with TRBD1. The germline CDR1 and CDR2 sequences are SNHLY and FYNNEI. The CDR3 has 13 amino acids. V was clipped by 5 bases and J by 4 bases; unmatched bases: 3. In DNA, the CDR3 is TGTGCCAGCAGTAGACAGGGCCCAGATACGCAGTATTTT. This translates into CASSRQGPDTQYF. Supplemented by reference TRBV2 and TRBJ2-3, the full variable domain reads EPEVTQTPSHQVTQMGQEVILRCVPISNHLYFYWYRQILGQKVEFLVSFYNNEISEKSEIFDDQFSVERPDGSNFTLKIRSTKLEDSAMYFCASSRQGPDTQYFGPGTRLTVL.

Only a few counts were recorded for this clone. CDR3 sequence reads: CASSYLQGRVTEAFF. The CDR3 DNA reads as TGTGCCAGCAGCTACCTCCAGGGAAGGGTCACTGAAGCTTTCTTT. The rearrangement links TRBV5-6 to TRBJ1-1; D might be TRBD1 (5 bases). The CDR3 spans 15 residues. V lost 3 bases to trimming and J lost 4 bases, with 16 bases between them. CDR1 is SGHDT, CDR2 YYEEEE, per germline.

The chain has TRBV4-1 and TRBJ1-5; D not certain. In germline, CDR1 is MGHRA, CDR2 YSYEKL. The ends were cut back, 3 bases at V and 5 bases at J, with 8 bases in the middle. CDR3 size: 13 residues. The CDR3 bases are TGCGCCAGCAGCCAGATGGGCGATCAGCCCCAGCATTTT. It codes for CASSQMGDQPQHF.

This clone was recorded a few times. V gene TRBV19 combines with J gene TRBJ1-2, with 8 bases matching TRBD1. The V segment lost 4 bases and the J segment 2 bases; nucleotides outside the gene matches: 3. This CDR3 is built from 14 residues. CDR1 and CDR2 from the germline V gene are LNHDA and SQIVND (reference sequence). CDR3: CASSTTGGNYGYTF. As DNA, the CDR3 is TGTGCCAGTAGTACTACAGGGGGGAACTATGGCTACACCTTC.

The chain carries TRBV5-1 and TRBJ1-5; D is ambiguous. The V gene lost 2 bases and the J gene lost 6 bases, with 15 bases spanning the gap. Germline-derived CDR1 and CDR2 are SGHRS and YFSETQ. This CDR3 contains 15 residues. CDR3 amino acids: CASSFLLRVSQPQHF. The CDR3, as DNA: TGCGCCAGCAGCTTTCTTCTACGGGTCAGTCAGCCCCAGCATTTT.

There are a few counts of this clone. The rearrangement links TRBV4-1 to TRBJ1-5; perhaps TRBD1 as D (6 bases). The CDR3 has 17 amino acids. From germline, CDR1 is MGHRA and CDR2 YSYEKL. Trimming removed 3 bases at V and 3 bases at J, with 18 bases between. In DNA form, the CDR3 reads TGCGCCAGCAGCCAGGTTCCAGATCAGGGGCTCAATCAGCCCCAGCATTTT. Its protein product is CASSQVPDQGLNQPQHF.

J is TRBJ2-7 and V is TRBV27; 7 nucleotides match TRBD1. With V trimmed by 1 base and J by 7 bases, 4 bases remained unmatched. The CDR3 contains 13 residues. CDR1 MNHEY and CDR2 SMNVEV come from the germline V gene (reference sequence). The CDR3 loop reads CASSLWDSQEQYF. DNA for the CDR3: TGTGCCAGCAGTTTATGGGACAGCCAGGAGCAGTACTTC.

This clone has more than one count but fewer than ten. J is TRBJ2-1 and V is TRBV6-5; 8 bases agree with TRBD1. CDR1 and CDR2 from the germline V gene are MNHEY and SVGAGI. The CDR3 contains 14 residues. J was trimmed by 6 bases and V by 6 bases; bases with no gene match: 7. CDR3: CASRRQGTFNEQFF. In DNA form, the CDR3 reads TGTGCCAGCAGAAGACAGGGGACATTCAATGAGCAGTTCTTC.

This clone was seen a handful of times. This sequence joins TRBV5-1 and TRBJ2-2; 7 bases line up with TRBD1. After removal of 0 bases from V and 0 bases from J, the junction contained 2 bases not matched to a gene. The CDR3 runs 16 residues. Germline V gives CDR1 SGHRS, CDR2 YFSETQ. CDR3 amino acids: CASSLGGTANTGELFF. The CDR3 nucleotides are TGCGCCAGCAGCTTGGGGGGGACAGCGAACACCGGGGAGCTGTTTTTT.

This rearrangement joins TRBV6-1 to TRBJ2-1, with TRBD2 identical over 14 bases. The CDR3 totals 17 residues. Germline loops: CDR1 MNHNS, CDR2 SASEGT. The trim removed 4 bases at V and 4 bases at J, leaving 6 bases unmatched. As DNA, the CDR3 is TGTGCCAGCAGTGTTCGACTAGCGGGGGGGATATACAATGAGCAGTTCTTC. Amino acid sequence: CASSVRLAGGIYNEQFF.

This clone was recorded a few times. The chain carries TRBV6-8 and TRBJ2-7; D is possibly TRBD1 (5 bases). This CDR3 has 13 amino acids. Germline assignment: CDR1 MNHGY and CDR2 SAAAGT. The germline V and J ends were trimmed by 8 bases and 0 bases, with 11 bases remaining between them. CDR3 DNA: TGTGCCAGCTGGGGCGAAAGCTCCTACGAGCAGTACTTC. This sequence encodes CASWGESSYEQYF.

This clone was counted a few times. The J gene is TRBJ1-2, the V gene TRBV5-8; possibly TRBD1 for D (5 bases). The CDR3 covers 12 residues. Germline V CDR1 and CDR2: SGHTS, YDEGEE. The germline V and J ends were trimmed by 4 bases and 6 bases, with 10 bases remaining between them. CDR3 sequence (DNA): TGTGCCAGCAGCCCCGACAGAAATGGCTACACCTTC. Its translation: CASSPDRNGYTF.

The V call is TRBV11-2, the J call TRBJ1-1, with D possibly being TRBD1 (5 bases). Germline V gene data show CDR1 as SGHAT and CDR2 as FQNNGV. The CDR3 covers 14 residues. Trimming removed 2 bases from V and 4 bases from J, with 11 bases in between. The CDR3 loop is CASSLSERGTEAFF. The CDR3 DNA reads as TGTGCCAGCAGCTTATCTGAAAGGGGCACTGAAGCTTTCTTT.

The chain links TRBV4-3 to TRBJ2-5, with D possibly TRBD2 on 6 matching bases. The germline V and J ends were trimmed by 6 bases and 3 bases, with 11 bases remaining between them. The CDR3 is 13 amino acids. CDR1 is LGHNA and CDR2 is YSLEER in the germline V gene. CDR3 nucleotide sequence: TGCGCCAGCAGTCCGGGACTGGAAGAGACCCAGTACTTC. Protein sequence: CASSPGLEETQYF.

The chain uses TRBV4-2 and TRBJ2-7, with 8 nucleotides matching TRBD1. Germline CDR1 is LGHNA and CDR2 is YNFKEQ. The CDR3 sequence is 16 residues long. With 0 bases clipped from V and 2 bases from J, the junction kept 6 bases outside the gene matches. In nucleotides, the CDR3 is TGTGCCAGCAGCCAAGAACCGAGACAGGGGACCTACGAGCAGTACTTC. Protein sequence: CASSQEPRQGTYEQYF.

The rearrangement uses TRBV9 and TRBJ2-2, with TRBD1 as a possible D gene (5 bases). This CDR3 contains 15 residues. Germline V lookup: CDR1 SGDLS, CDR2 YYNGEE. The V and J ends lost 0 bases and 6 bases respectively, with 12 bases between them. For the CDR3, the DNA is TGTGCCAGCAGCGTAGCCAGGGATCGGGCCGGGGAGCTGTTTTTT. Protein sequence: CASSVARDRAGELFF.